The 32 T cell receptor beta chains given below trace back to one sample, sequenced in a study of OX40 agonist ivuxolimab in advanced cancers. Libraries were prepared by immunoSEQ multiplex PCR; TCRdb keeps only in-frame clonotypes and omits some of them. The sample contains around 90,000 clones, over 75% of which appear only once. The sample in question was CD4+ or CD8+ T cells sorted from blood, obtained in a trial of the OX40 agonist ivuxolimab. The origin of the receptors is an adult with an advanced solid tumor such as melanoma, head and neck, liver or kidney cancer.

The chain couples TRBV5-1 to TRBJ2-7; D not resolved. CDR1 is SGHRS and CDR2 is YFSETQ in the germline V gene. Trimming cost V 0 bases and J 0 bases, with 7 bases left between them. The CDR3 has 14 residues. CDR3 DNA sequence: TGCGCCAGCAGCTTGGGCAGCCTCTCCTACGAGCAGTACTTC. The encoded protein is CASSLGSLSYEQYF. Supplemented by reference TRBV5-1 and TRBJ2-7, the full variable domain reads KAGVTQTPRYLIKTRGQQVTLSCSPISGHRSVSWYQQTPGQGLQFLFEYFSETQRNKGNFPGRFSGRQFSNSRSEMNVSTLELGDSALYLCASSLGSLSYEQYFGPGTRLTVT.

The rearrangement joins TRBV5-6 to TRBJ1-2; 12 bases fit TRBD1. This CDR3 contains 18 residues. Per the germline V gene, CDR1 is SGHDT and CDR2 is YYEEEE. The V and J ends lost 4 bases and 3 bases, in that order; junction bases with no gene match: 13. The CDR3 is CASSVPGTGGGSDYGYTF. The CDR3 DNA reads TGTGCCAGCAGCGTACCCGGGACAGGGGGCGGGTCGGACTATGGCTACACCTTC.

The chain uses TRBV6-5 and TRBJ1-2; D remains ambiguous. The ends were cut back, 2 bases at V and 7 bases at J, with 8 bases in the middle. The CDR3 has 12 residues. CDR1 and CDR2 (germline): MNHEY, SVGAGI. The CDR3 sequence is CASSYRTGGYTF. The DNA for the CDR3 is TGTGCCAGCAGTTACCGGACGGGTGGCTACACCTTC.

The chain joins TRBV7-3 to TRBJ2-2, with D possibly TRBD1 on 6 matching bases. V was trimmed by 4 bases and J by 0 bases, leaving 9 bases between them. CDR1 is SGHTA and CDR2 is FQGTGA in the germline V gene. The CDR3 runs to 15 residues. CDR3 region: CASSSRGTNTGELFF. The CDR3 coding sequence is TGTGCCAGCAGCTCAAGGGGGACGAACACCGGGGAGCTGTTTTTT.

J is TRBJ2-5 and V is TRBV7-2; 9 positions agree with TRBD1. Germline V CDR1 and CDR2: SGHTA, FQGNSA. The CDR3 has 17 amino acids. V lost 3 bases and J lost 5; bases outside the gene matches: 13. The CDR3 bases are TGTGCCAGCAGCTTCTCACAGCCCGGGACAGGGACGGAGACCCAGTACTTC. Residues: CASSFSQPGTGTETQYF.

The chain recombines TRBV27 with TRBJ2-6; D remains ambiguous. V was shortened by 4 bases and J by 0 bases, with 7 bases between the two germline ends. The CDR3 is 15 amino acids. Germline V lookup: CDR1 MNHEY, CDR2 SMNVEV (reference sequence). The CDR3 nucleotides are TGTGCCAGCAGTTCTCCCGCCTCTGGGGCCAACGTCCTGACTTTC. Translating gives CASSSPASGANVLTF.

J is TRBJ2-7 and V is TRBV27; D not certain. Looked up from germline, CDR1 is MNHEY and CDR2 is SMNVEV (reference sequence). V lost 11 bases to trimming and J lost 2 bases, with 7 bases between them. The CDR3 is made up of 10 amino acids. CDR3 DNA: TGTGCCGCCGGAACCTACGAGCAGTACTTC. This translates into CAAGTYEQYF.

The chain combines TRBV5-1 with TRBJ2-3; 11 bases are shared with TRBD2. After removal of 4 bases from V and 2 bases from J, the junction contained 3 bases not matched to a gene. CDR3 length: 15 amino acids. Germline loops: CDR1 SGHRS, CDR2 YFSETQ. As DNA, the CDR3 is TGCGCCAGCAGCAAGACTAGCGGGGTCACAGATACGCAGTATTTT. It yields the protein CASSKTSGVTDTQYF.

V gene TRBV30 combines with J gene TRBJ1-1; D perhaps matches TRBD1 (6 bases). There are 13 residues in the CDR3. Germline CDR1 GTSNPN, CDR2 SVGIG (reference sequence). The germline V and J ends were trimmed by 4 bases and 5 bases, with 14 bases remaining between them. In DNA, the CDR3 is TGTGCCTGGAACTGGGGGCAGGGAACTGAAGCTTTCTTT. It codes for CAWNWGQGTEAFF.

J is TRBJ2-5 and V is TRBV30; tentatively, D is TRBD1 or TRBD2 (6 bases each). This CDR3 has 15 residues. CDR1 GTSNPN and CDR2 SVGIG come from the germline V gene (reference sequence). The V gene lost 3 bases and the J gene lost 7 bases, with 21 bases spanning the gap. CDR3 nucleotides: TGTGCCTGGAGAACCAACCTGGGGGGCCTTTGGACCCAGTACTTC. Its translation: CAWRTNLGGLWTQYF.

V and J are TRBV10-3 and TRBJ1-2, with D possibly TRBD1 on 5 matching bases. Per the germline V gene, CDR1 is ENHRY and CDR2 is SYGVKD. The CDR3 totals 12 residues. Trimming removed 2 bases at V and 6 bases at J, with 7 bases between. Written as DNA, the CDR3 is TGTGCCATCAGTGAGGTACAGGATGGCTACACCTTC. This encodes CAISEVQDGYTF.

This chain joins TRBV30 and TRBJ1-2, with 7 bases fitting TRBD1. This CDR3 spans 12 amino acids. Germline V gene sequence: CDR1 GTSNPN, CDR2 SVGIG (reference sequence). V trimming: 7 bases; J trimming: 5 bases; junction bases outside the gene matches: 7. The CDR3 loop reads CASDRVPYGYTF. CDR3 nucleotides: TGTGCCTCAGACAGGGTGCCGTATGGCTACACCTTC. Together with reference TRBV30 and TRBJ1-2, the CDR3 gives the full variable domain: SQTIHQWPATLVQPVGSPLSLECTVEGTSNPNLYWYRQAAGRGLQLLFYSVGIGQISSEVPQNLSASRPQDRQFILSSKKLLLSDSGFYLCASDRVPYGYTFGSGTRLTVV.

The chain uses TRBV10-3 and TRBJ1-4, with 9 bases that match TRBD1. With 0 bases clipped from V and 4 bases from J, the junction kept 6 bases outside the gene matches. CDR1 is ENHRY and CDR2 is SYGVKD in the germline V gene. This CDR3 has 17 amino acids. In DNA, the CDR3 is TGTGCCATCAGTGAGTCAAAGACAGGGGGTGTTAATGAAAAACTGTTTTTT. The encoded protein is CAISESKTGGVNEKLFF.

V and J are TRBV14 and TRBJ2-1; maybe TRBD2 (7 bases). The germline V gene encodes CDR1 SGHDN and CDR2 FVKESK. The CDR3 runs to 18 residues. Trimming took 5 bases from V and 8 from J, leaving 28 bases between them. CDR3 sequence (DNA): TGTGCCAGCAGCGAAAGGGGGATGTGGGGGAGGGCCGTAGATGAGCAGTTCTTC. It translates to CASSERGMWGRAVDEQFF.

This rearrangement joins TRBV5-1 to TRBJ2-3; TRBD1 matches at 11 bases. The CDR3 totals 15 residues. V was clipped by 3 bases and J by 3 bases; unmatched bases: 3. Germline V gives CDR1 SGHRS, CDR2 YFSETQ. CDR3 protein: CASSWGQGGTDTQYF. The CDR3 DNA sequence: TGCGCCAGCAGCTGGGGACAGGGGGGGACAGATACGCAGTATTTT.

The gene calls are TRBV2 and TRBJ1-2, with D unclear. The CDR3 sequence is 12 residues long. Trimming shortened V by 3 bases and J by 6 bases, and 8 bases separated the two germline ends. The germline V gene has CDR1 SNHLY and CDR2 FYNNEI. In nucleotides, the CDR3 is TGTGCCAGCAGTGACCTACAGCATGGCTACACCTTC. Translated: CASSDLQHGYTF. Supplemented by reference TRBV2 and TRBJ1-2, the full variable domain reads EPEVTQTPSHQVTQMGQEVILRCVPISNHLYFYWYRQILGQKVEFLVSFYNNEISEKSEIFDDQFSVERPDGSNFTLKIRSTKLEDSAMYFCASSDLQHGYTFGSGTRLTVV.

The gene calls are TRBV5-6 and TRBJ2-7, with D tentatively TRBD1 (5 bases). Trimming stripped 2 bases from V and 2 bases from J, with 8 bases between. Germline assignment: CDR1 SGHDT and CDR2 YYEEEE. The CDR3 consists of 13 residues. The CDR3 sequence: CASSFDRTYEQYF. The CDR3 DNA sequence: TGTGCCAGCAGCTTCGACAGAACCTACGAGCAGTACTTC. Filled out from reference TRBV5-6 and TRBJ2-7, the complete variable domain reads DAGVTQSPTHLIKTRGQQVTLRCSPKSGHDTVSWYQQALGQGPQFIFQYYEEEERQRGNFPDRFSGHQFPNYSSELNVNALLLGDSALYLCASSFDRTYEQYFGPGTRLTVT.

In its sample, this clone was seen once. The genes are TRBV28 and TRBJ1-5; TRBD1 is a possible D gene (5 bases). The CDR3 is 12 residues long. Germline V lookup: CDR1 MDHEN, CDR2 SYDVKM. V was pared by 5 bases and J by 5 bases, with 7 bases between. CDR3 amino acids: CASSRGHQPQHF. DNA of the CDR3: TGTGCCAGCAGTCGGGGCCATCAGCCCCAGCATTTT.

V gene TRBV18 combines with J gene TRBJ2-7; 8 bases fit TRBD2. CDR3 length: 15 amino acids. Trimming at V came to 2 bases and at J to 3 bases, leaving 6 bases not matched to a gene. Germline CDR1 is KGHSH and CDR2 is LQKENI. Here the CDR3 reads CASSPALAERYEQYF. CDR3 sequence (DNA): TGTGCCAGCTCACCAGCACTAGCGGAACGCTACGAGCAGTACTTC.

This chain joins TRBV18 and TRBJ2-1; D is perhaps TRBD2 (5 bases). Germline V CDR1 and CDR2: KGHSH, LQKENI. The CDR3 totals 14 residues. V lost 6 bases and J lost 4, with 13 bases in between. In DNA form, the CDR3 reads TGTGCCAGCTCCGCTCTAAGGGAGTACAATGAGCAGTTCTTC. Translation: CASSALREYNEQFF.

V and J are TRBV5-1 and TRBJ2-2, with a possible D match to TRBD1 (7 bases). The germline CDR1 and CDR2 sequences are SGHRS and YFSETQ. CDR3 length: 17 residues. The V and J ends lost 5 bases and 2 bases respectively, with 19 bases between them. CDR3 sequence reads: CASRNTGVRGNTGELFF. CDR3 DNA: TGCGCCAGCAGAAATACAGGGGTGCGGGGAAACACCGGGGAGCTGTTTTTT. The whole variable domain, filled in from reference TRBV5-1 and TRBJ2-2, reads KAGVTQTPRYLIKTRGQQVTLSCSPISGHRSVSWYQQTPGQGLQFLFEYFSETQRNKGNFPGRFSGRQFSNSRSEMNVSTLELGDSALYLCASRNTGVRGNTGELFFGEGSRLTVL.

For the CDR3, the DNA is TGTGCCAGCAGCTCCCGGTTGTCGCGGGAGGGGTCCGGCGAGCAGTACTTC. This translates into CASSSRLSREGSGEQYF. This chain uses TRBV5-4 with TRBJ2-7, with 9 nucleotides matching TRBD2. The J segment lost 6 bases and the V segment lost 3 bases, leaving 16 bases of the junction unmatched. Per the germline V gene, CDR1 is SGHNT and CDR2 is YYREEE (reference sequence). This CDR3 region has 17 residues. Filled out from reference TRBV5-4 and TRBJ2-7, the complete variable domain reads ETGVTQSPTHLIKTRGQQVTLRCSSQSGHNTVSWYQQALGQGPQFIFQYYREEENGRGNFPPRFSGLQFPNYSSELNVNALELDDSALYLCASSSRLSREGSGEQYFGPGTRLTVT.

This clone was detected once. The chain recombines TRBV19 with TRBJ2-3; TRBD2 matches at 8 bases. Germline CDR1 and CDR2: LNHDA and SQIVND (reference sequence). This CDR3 is built from 13 residues. V was clipped by 4 bases and J by 8 bases; unmatched bases: 5. The CDR3 DNA follows: TGTGCCAGTAGTACAGGGACTAGAAGTACGCAGTATTTT. Translation: CASSTGTRSTQYF. Complete variable domain (other parts from reference TRBV19 and TRBJ2-3): DGGITQSPKYLFRKEGQNVTLSCEQNLNHDAMYWYRQDPGQGLRLIYYSQIVNDFQKGDIAEGYSVSREKKESFPLTVTSAQKNPTAFYLCASSTGTRSTQYFGPGTRLTVL.

The chain employs TRBV28 and TRBJ1-5, with D possibly being TRBD1 (5 bases). The CDR3 runs 15 residues. Germline CDR1 reads MDHEN; CDR2 reads SYDVKM. Trimming took off 3 bases at V and 1 base at J, with 10 bases between the two ends. The chain's CDR3 is CASSLGGLSNQPQHF. Written as DNA, the CDR3 is TGTGCCAGCAGTTTGGGGGGACTGAGCAATCAGCCCCAGCATTTT.

This clone has only one observation. The chain is built from TRBV7-9 and TRBJ2-3; weak D call: TRBD2 (5 bases). Germline CDR1 reads SEHNR; CDR2 reads FQNEAQ (reference sequence). CDR3 size: 14 residues. V gave up 6 bases and J gave up 3 bases, with 13 bases separating them. CDR3: CASRRGGFTDTQYF. DNA for the CDR3: TGTGCCAGCAGGAGAGGAGGCTTTACAGATACGCAGTATTTT.

V is TRBV10-1 and J is TRBJ2-5; the match to TRBD1 covers 9 bases. The CDR3 loop spans 15 amino acids. V was pared by 4 bases and J by 2 bases, with 5 bases of the junction left unmatched. Germline CDR1 is WNHNN and CDR2 is SYGVQD (reference sequence). Here the CDR3 DNA reads TGCGCCAGCAGTGCCGGGACAGGGAATCAAGAGACCCAGTACTTC. Its protein product is CASSAGTGNQETQYF.

This rearrangement joins TRBV2 to TRBJ1-2; a possible D gene is TRBD1 (6 bases). Germline loops: CDR1 SNHLY, CDR2 FYNNEI. V was cut by 6 bases and J by 6 bases, with 20 bases left in between. The CDR3 is made up of 15 amino acids. CDR3 sequence: CASSLGGGGRDGYTF. The CDR3 DNA reads as TGTGCCAGCAGCCTTGGGGGCGGGGGGCGAGATGGCTACACCTTC.

This clone showed up just a few times. The chain recombines TRBV27 with TRBJ1-2; D gene uncertain. Germline CDR1 reads MNHEY; CDR2 reads SMNVEV (reference sequence). The CDR3 spans 14 residues. The V and J ends lost 9 bases and 8 bases respectively, with 22 bases between them. The CDR3 here is CASLPLPLVGGYTF. The CDR3 nucleotides read TGTGCCAGTCTTCCTTTGCCCCTGGTAGGCGGCTACACCTTC.

The J gene is TRBJ2-3, the V gene TRBV2; 7 bases match TRBD2. The germline V gene has CDR1 SNHLY and CDR2 FYNNEI. The CDR3 has 15 amino acids. The V gene end was trimmed by 9 bases and the J gene end by 0 bases; junction bases not matched to a gene: 9. As DNA, the CDR3 is TGTGCCAGGACTAGCTCGGGCGAAAGCACAGATACGCAGTATTTT. It is translated as CARTSSGESTDTQYF. Filled out from reference TRBV2 and TRBJ2-3, the complete variable domain reads EPEVTQTPSHQVTQMGQEVILRCVPISNHLYFYWYRQILGQKVEFLVSFYNNEISEKSEIFDDQFSVERPDGSNFTLKIRSTKLEDSAMYFCARTSSGESTDTQYFGPGTRLTVL.

The chain couples TRBV6-1 to TRBJ1-5; weak D call: TRBD1 (5 bases). The V and J ends lost 6 bases and 4 bases respectively, with 13 bases between them. Germline V gene sequence: CDR1 MNHNS, CDR2 SASEGT. CDR3 size: 14 residues. CDR3 coding DNA: TGTGCCAGCAGAGACCTGGGGGTAAATCAGCCCCAGCATTTT. Its protein is CASRDLGVNQPQHF.

The chain recombines TRBV18 with TRBJ2-5, with D unclear. The V gene's germline CDR1 is KGHSH and CDR2 LQKENI. The CDR3 is 13 residues long. Trimming took off 2 bases at V and 1 base at J, with 5 bases between the two ends. This CDR3 is CASSPSFQETQYF. The CDR3 DNA reads as TGTGCCAGCTCACCATCCTTCCAAGAGACCCAGTACTTC.

CDR3 DNA: TGTGCCAGCAGCCCCCCGGAGGGCTCCCCCCAGCATTTT. Translation: CASSPPEGSPQHF. This chain links TRBV28 with TRBJ1-5; D remains ambiguous. There are 13 residues in the CDR3. The germline V gene encodes CDR1 MDHEN and CDR2 SYDVKM. With 6 bases removed from V and 10 bases from J, the gap between germline ends came to 16 bases.